Listed below are T cell receptor beta chains from one sample, sequenced in a study of STAT5B mutations in CD4+ large granular lymphocyte leukemia. Data came from immunoSEQ multiplex PCR; TCRdb stores just in-frame clones and leaves some out. The table has 30,000 to 35,000 clones, approximately 82% seen once. The sequenced material came from CD4+ T cells from blood buffy coats. These receptors were taken from a human donor in good health. CDR3s include the opening cysteine and the closing phenylalanine or tryptophan. A D gene is named only where the DNA matches it firmly. Where a row states a size, it is once, few, many or the class of an expanded clone; other rows omit it.

d_call clone_size j_call v_call cdr3_nt cdr3_aa
TRBD1 once TRBJ1-4 TRBV19 TGTGCCAGTCAGTGGGGACAGGCGAACCCAACTAATGAAAAACTGTTTTTT CASQWGQANPTNEKLFF
NA NA TRBJ1-5 TRBV7-9 TGTGCCAGCAGCTTTGGCGGGGATAGAGAACAGCCCCAGCATTTT CASSFGGDREQPQHF
TRBD2 NA TRBJ2-5 TRBV5-1 TGCGCCAGCAGCTTGGATGGCGGGAGGGCCACGGAGACCCAGTACTTC CASSLDGGRATETQYF
TRBD1 NA TRBJ1-1 TRBV10-3 TGTGCCATCAGTGGGGGTCCCCAGGGGGGGTTGAACACTGAAGCTTTCTTT CAISGGPQGGLNTEAFF
NA NA TRBJ1-1 TRBV2 TGTGCCAGCCGAGGGACTGAAGCTTTCTTT CASRGTEAFF
TRBD1 once TRBJ2-1 TRBV7-2 TGTGCCAGCAGCTTGGACAGGGGTTCCTACAATGAGCAGTTCTTC CASSLDRGSYNEQFF
NA NA TRBJ2-7 TRBV5-1 TGCGCCAGCAGCTTTAATGGACAGAACTACGAGCAGTACTTC CASSFNGQNYEQYF
NA NA TRBJ1-1 TRBV19 TGTGCCAGTAGTACACAGGCACTAGAGAACACTGAAGCTTTCTTT CASSTQALENTEAFF
NA once TRBJ2-3 TRBV7-2 TGTGCCAGCAGCTTATACCAGCGCACAGATACGCAGTATTTT CASSLYQRTDTQYF
TRBD2 NA TRBJ2-1 TRBV5-1 TGCGCCAGCAGCGCACGGACTAGCGGGGCAAGCTCCTACAATGAGCAGTTCTTC CASSARTSGASSYNEQFF
NA NA TRBJ1-2 TRBV6-6 TGTGCCAGCGAAACCGGACGGGGCCTTTATGGCTACACCTTC CASETGRGLYGYTF
NA few TRBJ2-1 TRBV19 TGTGCCACCCAGGGCAATGAGCAGTTCTTC CATQGNEQFF
NA NA TRBJ1-1 TRBV19 TGTGCCAGTAGCCTATCCCTACTGAACACTGAAGCTTTCTTT CASSLSLLNTEAFF
NA NA TRBJ2-1 TRBV5-6 TGTGCCACGGGAGCGGGACATGCCTACAATGAGCAGTTCTTC CATGAGHAYNEQFF
TRBD2 once TRBJ2-3 TRBV7-2 TGTGCCAGCAGCCCTCTACGGGGGGGTGAGGCAGATACGCAGTATTTT CASSPLRGGEADTQYF
TRBD1 NA TRBJ1-4 TRBV2 TGTGCCAGCAGTCCCCAGACAGGGCTGGGAAAACTGTTTTTT CASSPQTGLGKLFF
NA NA TRBJ1-6 TRBV5-8 TGTGCCAGCAGCCCGATTCCGGACGGAGGACGTTCACCCCTCCACTTT CASSPIPDGGRSPLHF
NA NA TRBJ2-1 TRBV5-4 TGTGCCAGCAGCTTGGGGGTGGATGGGGGGCAGTTCTTC CASSLGVDGGQFF
NA NA TRBJ1-1 TRBV15 TGTGCCACCAGCAGAGATTGGGGGCGGACTGAAGCTTTCTTT CATSRDWGRTEAFF
NA few TRBJ2-7 TRBV7-9 TGTGCCAGCAGCTTAGACCGGTCGGGCCACCCCTACGAGCAGTACTTC CASSLDRSGHPYEQYF
TRBD2 NA TRBJ2-1 TRBV29-1 TGCAGCGTTGAATCTAGCGGGACGGGCCGTACCTACCGCCCGTTCTTC CSVESSGTGRTYRPFF
TRBD1 few TRBJ1-6 TRBV7-7 TGTGCTAGCAGCTTAAAGGAGGGACCGGGACAGGGGCTCCACTTT CASSLKEGPGQGLHF
NA NA TRBJ2-3 TRBV19 TGTGCCAGTAGTCCACGGGACACATATAGCACAGATACGCAGTATTTT CASSPRDTYSTDTQYF
NA NA TRBJ1-4 TRBV5-4 TGTGCTACCAGCGTGGGGGCATCTGGTAATGAAAAACTGTTTTTT CATSVGASGNEKLFF
NA NA TRBJ1-1 TRBV19 TGTGCCAGTAGTATGTACGGAGGGTCCCTGAACACTGAAGCTTTCTTT CASSMYGGSLNTEAFF
TRBD2 NA TRBJ2-7 TRBV5-4 TGTGCCAGCAGCTTGGTAGCGGGAGCGTACTACGAGCAGTACTTC CASSLVAGAYYEQYF
NA NA TRBJ1-4 TRBV7-2 TGTGCCAGCAGCTTAAATGAAAAACTGTTTTTT CASSLNEKLFF
NA NA TRBJ2-5 TRBV5-1 TGCGCCTCCTGGGAGCTACGAGGAGAGACCCAGTACTTC CASWELRGETQYF
NA NA TRBJ1-2 TRBV29-1 TGCAGCGCCGGGACCACTAACTATGGCTACACCTTC CSAGTTNYGYTF
NA NA TRBJ1-6 TRBV5-1 TGCGCCAGCAGCTTGGTGGCGTCGGGGGGTGGACGAGATAATTCACCCCTCCACTTT CASSLVASGGGRDNSPLHF
NA NA TRBJ1-2 TRBV21-1 TGTGCCAGCAGCTTCCGGGAACCAAAGTCCCCCTACTATGGCTACACCTTC CASSFREPKSPYYGYTF
TRBD2 NA TRBJ2-2 TRBV7-8 TGTGCCAGCAGCTTAGCACGCGGGGGGGTTTGGGGCGGGGAGCTGTTTTTT CASSLARGGVWGGELFF
TRBD1 NA TRBJ2-5 TRBV6-1 TGTGCCAGCAGGCGACAGGGGATCGGGGAGACCCAGTACTTC CASRRQGIGETQYF
TRBD1 few TRBJ1-1 TRBV14 TGTGCCAGCAGCCCGAGGACAGGGGGGAACACTGAAGCTTTCTTT CASSPRTGGNTEAFF
NA NA TRBJ1-1 TRBV11-3 TGTGCCAGCGGAAGGCGCAGGGAGGTCACTGAAGCTTTCTTT CASGRRREVTEAFF
NA NA TRBJ2-2 TRBV19 TGTGCCAGTAGTATTCGGGCCGGGGAGCTGTTTTTT CASSIRAGELFF
NA NA TRBJ2-5 TRBV6-1 TGTGCCAGCAGGCCCCGCACCCAAGAGACCCAGTACTTC CASRPRTQETQYF
NA NA TRBJ1-4 TRBV27 TGTGCCAGCAGACCATTGGAGGCACGTGTTGGGGGGGAACTGTTTTTT CASRPLEARVGGELFF
TRBD1 NA TRBJ2-3 TRBV5-1 TGCGCCAGCAGCTGGCAGGGGACAGGGTACACAGATACGCAGTATTTT CASSWQGTGYTDTQYF
NA NA TRBJ1-1 TRBV5-1 TGCGCCAGCAGCTTGGACCTCAACACTGAAGCTTTCTTT CASSLDLNTEAFF
NA NA TRBJ2-1 TRBV9 TGTGCCAGCAGCAAGGGCGGGAACTACAATGAGCAGTTCTTC CASSKGGNYNEQFF
TRBD1 NA TRBJ1-1 TRBV7-2 TGTGCCAGCAGCTTCTTTAGGTACCTCGGGACAGAGAAAGAAGCTTTCTTT CASSFFRYLGTEKEAFF
NA NA TRBJ1-1 TRBV5-5 TGTGCCAGCAGCTTTAGGGACGGAATGAACACTGAAGCTTTCTTT CASSFRDGMNTEAFF
NA NA TRBJ2-4 TRBV5-6 TGTGCCAGCAGCTTGGAAGCAGGACACCGCGTGAACATTCAGTACTTC CASSLEAGHRVNIQYF
NA NA TRBJ1-2 TRBV5-5 TGTGCCAGCAGCTTGTCCCAACCCAACTATGGCTACACCTTC CASSLSQPNYGYTF
NA NA TRBJ2-1 TRBV2 TGTGCCACCAACAGACTCCCGGGCGAGCAGTTCTTC CATNRLPGEQFF
NA NA TRBJ2-3 TRBV9 TGTGCCAGCAGCGTAAGAGGTCTTGGCACAGATACGCAGTATTTT CASSVRGLGTDTQYF
TRBD2 NA TRBJ2-3 TRBV7-2 TGTGCCAGCAAGCGGGGGCTAGGGAGCACAGATACGCAGTATTTT CASKRGLGSTDTQYF
NA NA TRBJ2-7 TRBV2 TGTGCCAGCAGTGTACAGAACGAGCAGTACTTC CASSVQNEQYF
NA once TRBJ2-2 TRBV5-6 TGTGCCAGCAGCCCCCTGGGACTCCTGAACACCGGGGAGCTGTTTTTT CASSPLGLLNTGELFF
TRBD2 NA TRBJ2-5 TRBV19 TGTGCCCCCGGGGGTAGCGGGATTAGTACTGAGACCCAGTACTTC CAPGGSGISTETQYF
TRBD1 few TRBJ1-2 TRBV7-2 TGTGCCAGCAGCTCCGGACAGGGGGGTTCGATTACCTTC CASSSGQGGSITF
TRBD1 few TRBJ1-2 TRBV6-1 TGTGCCAGCAGGTTACCGGGACAGGTTCCCTCCATCTTC CASRLPGQVPSIF
NA NA TRBJ1-4 TRBV25-1 TGTGCCAGCAGTGAATACGTCAGGGGTGAAAAACTGTTTTTT CASSEYVRGEKLFF